These 5 T cell receptor beta chains were all obtained from the same sample, sequenced in a study of blood T cell repertoires in COVID-19. Repertoires were generated with immunoSEQ multiplex PCR, while TCRdb's copy carries only in-frame clones and drops some. Among 150,000 or so clones listed, 82% were seen once. Sequencing input: peripheral blood. All receptors derive from a woman older than 75 with acute or convalescent COVID-19.

This clone was recorded only once. The V and J genes are TRBV3-1 (or the pseudogene TRBV3-2) and TRBJ1-1, with a weak D call TRBD1 (5 bases). The CDR3 spans 13 residues. The V and J ends lost 5 bases and 1 base respectively, with 8 bases between them. Germline V gene data show CDR1 as LGHDT and CDR2 as YNNKEL (reference sequence). The CDR3 DNA reads as TGTGCCAGCAGCTTTGGACAGAACACTGAAGCTTTCTTT. Its protein product is CASSFGQNTEAFF.

This clone was detected a few times. The gene calls are TRBV5-8 and TRBJ2-5; D is perhaps TRBD1 (5 bases). Germline loops: CDR1 SGHTS, CDR2 YDEGEE. This CDR3 contains 16 residues. V lost 4 bases and J 7 bases, leaving 23 bases between the germline ends. Written as DNA, the CDR3 is TGTGCCAGCAGCGGTGGTTCGACAGCCAGAACAGGGACCCAGTACTTC. It is translated as CASSGGSTARTGTQYF.

The gene calls are TRBV11-2 and TRBJ2-7; D perhaps matches TRBD1 (5 bases). The CDR3 has 13 residues. The germline V gene encodes CDR1 SGHAT and CDR2 FQNNGV. Trimming stripped 4 bases from V and 3 bases from J, with 10 bases between. The CDR3 loop is CASSSGQYYEQYF. CDR3 nucleotides: TGTGCCAGCAGCTCTGGACAATACTACGAGCAGTACTTC.

This clone was detected a few times. The genes are TRBV7-2 and TRBJ2-7; 12 bases align to TRBD2. Germline V gene sequence: CDR1 SGHTA, CDR2 FQGNSA. Unmatched junction bases numbered 7, after V lost 5 bases and J lost 2 bases. The CDR3 has 16 amino acids. As DNA, the CDR3 is TGTGCCAGCAGCCAAACCTGGACTAGCGGGGCCTACGAGCAGTACTTC. Translated, it gives CASSQTWTSGAYEQYF.

This clone was seen only once. The V gene is TRBV9, the J gene TRBJ1-2, with TRBD1 matching 7 bases. The CDR3 runs to 14 residues. Germline loops: CDR1 SGDLS, CDR2 YYNGEE. J gave up 4 bases and V 4 bases, and 7 bases lay outside the gene matches. The CDR3 sequence is CASSLTGQGYGYTF. DNA of the CDR3: TGTGCCAGCAGCCTGACAGGGCAGGGCTATGGCTACACCTTC.